Following are 2 T cell receptor beta chains from one sample sequenced in a study of control samples from healthy donors and cancer patients. Assay used: immunoSEQ multiplex PCR; TCRdb lists only in-frame clones, some missing. This table holds about 49,000 clones, around 85% found once. Sequenced: PBMCs. The receptors stem from a woman aged 45-65 years with lung cancer.

This sequence joins TRBV6-2 or TRBV6-3 and TRBJ1-2; 10 nucleotides line up with TRBD1. The CDR3 covers 17 residues. Germline V gene lookup returns CDR1 MNHEY and CDR2 SVGEGT. V shed 0 bases, J shed 4 bases, and the junction held 8 bases outside the gene matches. The CDR3 region has the DNA TGTGCCAGCAGTTACTCGGTCGGGACAGGGGACCTCTATGGCTACACCTTC. Translating it yields CASSYSVGTGDLYGYTF.

The chain couples TRBV3-1 (or the pseudogene TRBV3-2) to TRBJ1-2; 9 bases agree with TRBD1. The CDR3 runs 15 residues. V shed 3 bases and J 7 bases; nucleotides not matched to a gene: 9. Germline V gives CDR1 LGHDT, CDR2 YNNKEL (reference sequence). The CDR3 loop reads CASSQDLQGASGYTF. For the CDR3, the DNA is TGTGCCAGCAGCCAGGATTTACAGGGGGCCTCTGGCTACACCTTC.